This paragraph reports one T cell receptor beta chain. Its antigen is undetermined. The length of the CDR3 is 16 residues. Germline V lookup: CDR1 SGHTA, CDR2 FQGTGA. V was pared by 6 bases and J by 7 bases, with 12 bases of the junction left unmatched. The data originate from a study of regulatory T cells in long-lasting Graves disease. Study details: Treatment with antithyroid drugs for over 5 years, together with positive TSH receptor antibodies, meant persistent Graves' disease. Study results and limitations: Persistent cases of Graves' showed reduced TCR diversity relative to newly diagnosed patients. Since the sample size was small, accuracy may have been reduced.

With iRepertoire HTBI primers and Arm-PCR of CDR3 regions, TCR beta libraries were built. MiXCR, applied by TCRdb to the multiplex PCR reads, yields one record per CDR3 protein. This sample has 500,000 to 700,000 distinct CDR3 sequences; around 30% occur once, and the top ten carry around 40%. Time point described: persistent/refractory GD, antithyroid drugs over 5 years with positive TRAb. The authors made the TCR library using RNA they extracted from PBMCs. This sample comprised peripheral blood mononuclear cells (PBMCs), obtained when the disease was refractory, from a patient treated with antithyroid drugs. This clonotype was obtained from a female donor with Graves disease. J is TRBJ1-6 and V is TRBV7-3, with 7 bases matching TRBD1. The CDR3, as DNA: TGTGCCAGCAGATCAGCCGGGACAGAAGAAAATTCACCCCTCCACTTT. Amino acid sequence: CASRSAGTEENSPLHF.